This entry concerns a single TCR beta chain. Its target is unknown. The data stem from a study of STAT5B mutations in CD4+ large granular lymphocyte leukemia. Points from the study as a whole: Approximately 25% of private leukemic clonotypes occurred rarely in other patients' non-leukemic repertoires.

The protocol was immunoSEQ multiplex PCR, while the TCRdb copy is restricted to in-frame clones and leaves out a portion. The table shows roughly 32,000 clones, with 76% occurring only once. This CDR3 region has 14 residues. Trimming removed 9 bases from V and 1 base from J; junction bases left unmatched: 7. The germline V gene has CDR1 MNHEY and CDR2 SMNVEV (reference sequence). Sequenced material: CD4+ T cells from blood buffy coats. V usage is TRBV27 and J usage is TRBJ2-7, with 9 bases that match TRBD1. The clonotype comes from a human donor in good health. The CDR3 spells CASSGQGKSYEQYF. The CDR3 DNA reads as TGTGCCAGTTCGGGACAGGGAAAATCCTACGAGCAGTACTTC.